This T cell receptor beta chain was obtained from a study of blood T cell repertoires in COVID-19 (dated by TCRdb to 2020 to 2022). Background for the entire study: Samples from collaborators originated in the United States, Italy and Spain and spanned both the acute and convalescent phases of COVID-19. The dataset comprised deeply sampled blood TCRbeta repertoires from subjects exposed to, actively infected with, or recovered from COVID-19. The material from the prospective study consisted of cDNA or gDNA derived from T cells, B-cell-depleted T cells, or PBMCs. The samples were drawn from two sources: the first 160 participants of the ongoing ImmuneRACE study, and fewer than 1,500 subjects contributed by 6 global collaborators. The repertoires were made available in a free public database intended to serve as a resource for research on the immune response to SARS-CoV-2. Sample metadata almost always included a de-identified subject ID, COVID-19 status, age in years and sex. Where HLA class I and class II types were available, the types were taken from metadata supplied by the sample provider, not from assay-based typing.

TCRbeta CDR3 regions were amplified from genomic DNA using the immunoSEQ Assay, a bias-controlled multiplex PCR. The paper's processing steps were these. Nucleated cell counts per sample were estimated from amplification of reference gene primers within the assay. To quantify the absolute abundance of each unique TCRbeta CDR3 rearrangement, sequence reads were collapsed and filtered. Productive Simpson clonality was computed per sample as the square root of Simpson's diversity index over productive rearrangements. As stored in TCRdb, this immuneACCESS dataset retains in-frame rearrangements with V and J assigned. A fraction of the clones does not appear; measured against another copy, unresolved V genes explain less than half of the discrepancy, and the remainder lacks a known reason. V and J calls plus clone size are reproduced from that table; the DNA served to infer D and trimming. The sample yields some 48,000 clones; roughly 87% were counted once. The ten largest clonotypes hold roughly 25% of the sample.

Whole blood was collected in K2EDTA tubes by collaborating institutions according to the institutions' own protocols. Collaborator samples were shipped for TCRbeta analysis as frozen whole blood, isolated PBMCs, or DNA extracted from either sample type. CDR1 is given as SGHRS and CDR2 as YFSETQ, both from the germline V gene. V loses 2 bases at its end and J loses 9 bases; junction bases beyond the gene matches: 5. From cysteine to phenylalanine, the CDR3 is 15 amino acids long. Of all the DNA, just the CDR3 is kept, 45 bases in frame from base 1. On this clone: Its antigen is not yet known. No much larger clone is present one base from it, and per-base qualities are unavailable.

Overall results and qualifications from the work: The amount of clinical and demographic metadata varied by source and participant and was provided uncurated.

The source material was peripheral blood. This TCR came from a woman aged 80 or over in a cohort sampled during active or convalescent COVID-19. The rearrangement joined TRBV5-1 to TRBJ2-1, with 13 middle bases fitting TRBD2. The base sequence is TGCGCCAGCAGCTTACTAGCGGGAGGGCCGGGTGAGCAGTTCTTC. This encodes CASSLLAGGPGEQFF.